What follows describes a single T cell receptor (beta chain). V lost 5 bases to trimming and J lost 5 bases; unmatched junction nucleotides: 3. The CDR3 spans 13 residues. Germline V CDR1 and CDR2: LGHNA, YSLEER. Sequencing used immunoSEQ multiplex PCR; TCRdb keeps in-frame clones, though not all of them. Here the sample spans 65,000 to 70,000 clones, 70% to 80% being singletons. These data originate in a study of OX40 agonist ivuxolimab in advanced cancers. Blood sampling took place at baseline, cycle 4 day 1, and cycle 7 day 1. The chain combines TRBV4-3 with TRBJ1-5; TRBD1 matches 7 bases. Sequences were derived from CD4+ or CD8+ T cells sorted from blood, sampled in a trial of the OX40 agonist ivuxolimab. This TCR derives from an adult with an advanced solid tumor such as melanoma, head and neck, liver or kidney cancer. Written as DNA, the CDR3 is TGCGCCAGCAGCTTCGACAGGGATCAGCCCCAGCATTTT. Protein: CASSFDRDQPQHF.